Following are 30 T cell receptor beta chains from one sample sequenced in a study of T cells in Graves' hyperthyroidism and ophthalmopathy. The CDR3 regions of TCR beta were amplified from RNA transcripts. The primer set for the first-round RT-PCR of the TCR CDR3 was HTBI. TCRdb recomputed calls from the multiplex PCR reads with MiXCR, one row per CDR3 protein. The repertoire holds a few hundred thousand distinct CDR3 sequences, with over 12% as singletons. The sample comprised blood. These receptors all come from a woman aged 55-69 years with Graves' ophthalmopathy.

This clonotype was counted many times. The CDR3 spells CASSLDGRESNEQFF. CDR3 in DNA: TGTGCCAGCAGCTTAGATGGGCGGGAGTCCAATGAGCAGTTCTTC. The chain combines TRBV11-2 with TRBJ2-1; the match to TRBD2 covers 7 bases. The germline V gene has CDR1 SGHAT and CDR2 FQNNGV. V shed 0 bases and J 6 bases; nucleotides not matched to a gene: 5. CDR3 length: 15 residues. The variable domain in full, with the rest retrieved from reference TRBV11-2 and TRBJ2-1, is EAGVAQSPRYKIIEKRQSVAFWCNPISGHATLYWYQQILGQGPKLLIQFQNNGVVDDSQLPKDRFSAERLKGVDSTLKIQPAKLEDSAVYLCASSLDGRESNEQFFGPGTRLTVL.

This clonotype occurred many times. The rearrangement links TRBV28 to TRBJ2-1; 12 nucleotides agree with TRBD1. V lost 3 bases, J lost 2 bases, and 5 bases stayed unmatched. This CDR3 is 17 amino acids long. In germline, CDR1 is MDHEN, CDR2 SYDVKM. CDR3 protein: CASSFRDRGLTYNEQFF. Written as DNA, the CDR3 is TGTGCCAGCAGTTTTAGGGACAGGGGGCTCACCTACAATGAGCAGTTCTTC.

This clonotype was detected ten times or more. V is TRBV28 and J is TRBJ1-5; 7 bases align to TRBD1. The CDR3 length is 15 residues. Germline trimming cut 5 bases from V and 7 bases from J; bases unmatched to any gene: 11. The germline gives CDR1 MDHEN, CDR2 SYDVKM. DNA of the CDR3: TGTGCCAGCAGTGCGATCACAGGGGTAAAGCAGCCCCAGCATTTT. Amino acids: CASSAITGVKQPQHF.

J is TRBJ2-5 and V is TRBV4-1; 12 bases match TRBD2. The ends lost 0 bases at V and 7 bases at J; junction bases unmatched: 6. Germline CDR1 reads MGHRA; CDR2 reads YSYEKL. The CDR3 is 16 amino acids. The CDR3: CASSQDLAGGSGTQYF. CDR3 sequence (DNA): TGCGCCAGCAGCCAAGATCTAGCGGGAGGGTCCGGGACCCAGTACTTC.

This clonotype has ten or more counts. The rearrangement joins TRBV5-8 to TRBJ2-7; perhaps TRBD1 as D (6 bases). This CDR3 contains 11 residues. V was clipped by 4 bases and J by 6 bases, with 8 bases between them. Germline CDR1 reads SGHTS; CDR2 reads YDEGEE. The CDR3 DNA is TGTGCCAGCAGCGCAGGGGTCGAGCAGTACTTC. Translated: CASSAGVEQYF. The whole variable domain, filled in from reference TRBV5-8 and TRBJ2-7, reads EAGVTQSPTHLIKTRGQQATLRCSPISGHTSVYWYQQALGLGLQFLLWYDEGEERNRGNFPPRFSGRQFPNYSSELNVNALELEDSALYLCASSAGVEQYFGPGTRLTVT.

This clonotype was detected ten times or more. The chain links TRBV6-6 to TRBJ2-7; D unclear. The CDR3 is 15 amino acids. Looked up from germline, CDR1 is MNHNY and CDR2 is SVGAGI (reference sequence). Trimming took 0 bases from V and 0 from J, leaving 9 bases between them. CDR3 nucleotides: TGTGCCAGCAGTTACTCGGACGGCCCCTCCTACGAGCAGTACTTC. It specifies CASSYSDGPSYEQYF.

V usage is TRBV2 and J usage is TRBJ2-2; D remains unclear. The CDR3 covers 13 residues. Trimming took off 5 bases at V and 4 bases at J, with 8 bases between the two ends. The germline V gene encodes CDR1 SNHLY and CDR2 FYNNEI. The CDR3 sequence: CASSFQRTGELFF. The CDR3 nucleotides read TGTGCCAGCAGTTTTCAGCGCACCGGGGAGCTGTTTTTT.

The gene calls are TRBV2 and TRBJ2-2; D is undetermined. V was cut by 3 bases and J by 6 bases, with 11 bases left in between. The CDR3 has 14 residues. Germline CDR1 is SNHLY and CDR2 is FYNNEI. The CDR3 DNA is TGTGCCAGCAGTGACCCGGCTAGGGCCGGGGAGCTGTTTTTT. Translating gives CASSDPARAGELFF.

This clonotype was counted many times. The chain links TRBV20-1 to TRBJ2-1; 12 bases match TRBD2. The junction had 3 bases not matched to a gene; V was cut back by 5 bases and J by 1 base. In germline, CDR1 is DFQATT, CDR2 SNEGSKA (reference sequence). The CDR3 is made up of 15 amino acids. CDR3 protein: CSARTSGVSYNEQFF. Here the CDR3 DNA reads TGCAGTGCTCGGACTAGCGGGGTGTCCTACAATGAGCAGTTCTTC.

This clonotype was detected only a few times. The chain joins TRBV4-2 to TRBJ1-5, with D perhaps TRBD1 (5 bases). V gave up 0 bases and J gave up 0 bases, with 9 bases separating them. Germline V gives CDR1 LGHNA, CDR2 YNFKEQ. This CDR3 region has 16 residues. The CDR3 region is CASSQDPGNSNQPQHF. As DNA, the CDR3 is TGTGCCAGCAGCCAAGATCCAGGGAATAGCAATCAGCCCCAGCATTTT.

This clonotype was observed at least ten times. The chain's CDR3 is CASSTRDREYEQYF. Here the CDR3 DNA reads TGTGCCAGCAGCACTCGGGACAGGGAATACGAGCAGTACTTC. The gene calls are TRBV7-4 and TRBJ2-7, with 9 bases matching TRBD1. Germline V CDR1 and CDR2: SGHVT, SQSDAQ. CDR3 size: 14 residues. The trim removed 5 bases at V and 4 bases at J, leaving 6 bases unmatched.

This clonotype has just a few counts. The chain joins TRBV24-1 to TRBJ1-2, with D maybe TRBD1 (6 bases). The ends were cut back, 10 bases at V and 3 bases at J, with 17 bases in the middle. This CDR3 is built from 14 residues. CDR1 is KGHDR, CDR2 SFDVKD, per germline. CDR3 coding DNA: TGTGCCACAGCTGCTCAGGGGCAGGACTATGGCTACACCTTC. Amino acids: CATAAQGQDYGYTF.

The DNA for the CDR3 is TGTGCCACCAGTGATGGGGGCAGCAGTAGGGAGACCCAGTACTTC. Its protein is CATSDGGSSRETQYF. V usage is TRBV24-1 and J usage is TRBJ2-5; maybe TRBD1 (6 bases). The CDR3 is made up of 15 amino acids. Trimming pared 3 bases from V and 5 bases from J, leaving 15 bases between. Germline V gene data show CDR1 as KGHDR and CDR2 as SFDVKD.

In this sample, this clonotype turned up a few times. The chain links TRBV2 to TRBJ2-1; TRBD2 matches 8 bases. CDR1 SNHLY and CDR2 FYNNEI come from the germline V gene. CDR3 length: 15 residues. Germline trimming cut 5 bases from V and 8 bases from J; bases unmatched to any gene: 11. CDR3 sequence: CASSRTRGGDDEQFF. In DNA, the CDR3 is TGTGCCAGCAGTAGAACTCGGGGGGGCGACGATGAGCAGTTCTTC.

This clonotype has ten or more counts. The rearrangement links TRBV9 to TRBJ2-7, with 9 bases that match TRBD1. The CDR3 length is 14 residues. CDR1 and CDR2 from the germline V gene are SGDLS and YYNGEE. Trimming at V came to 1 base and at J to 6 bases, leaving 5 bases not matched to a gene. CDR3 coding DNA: TGTGCCAGCAGCGTAAGTGGGACAGGGCTCGAGCAGTACTTC. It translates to CASSVSGTGLEQYF.

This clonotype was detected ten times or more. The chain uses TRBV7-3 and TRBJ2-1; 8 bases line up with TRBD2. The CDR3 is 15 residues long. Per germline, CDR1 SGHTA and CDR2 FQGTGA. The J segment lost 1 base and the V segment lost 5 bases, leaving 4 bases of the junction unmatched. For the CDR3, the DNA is TGTGCCAGCAGCCTTCGACTAGCGTCCTACAATGAGCAGTTCTTC. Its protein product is CASSLRLASYNEQFF.

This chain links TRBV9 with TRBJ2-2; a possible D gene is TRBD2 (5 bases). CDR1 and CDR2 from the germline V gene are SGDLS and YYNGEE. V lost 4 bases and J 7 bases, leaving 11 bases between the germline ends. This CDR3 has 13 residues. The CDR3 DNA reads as TGTGCCAGCAGCACTCTAGCTGGCGGGGAGCTGTTTTTT. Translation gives CASSTLAGGELFF. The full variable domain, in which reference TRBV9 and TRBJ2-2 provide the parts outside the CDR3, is DSGVTQTPKHLITATGQRVTLRCSPRSGDLSVYWYQQSLDQGLQFLIQYYNGEERAKGNILERFSAQQFPDLHSELNLSSLELGDSALYFCASSTLAGGELFFGEGSRLTVL.

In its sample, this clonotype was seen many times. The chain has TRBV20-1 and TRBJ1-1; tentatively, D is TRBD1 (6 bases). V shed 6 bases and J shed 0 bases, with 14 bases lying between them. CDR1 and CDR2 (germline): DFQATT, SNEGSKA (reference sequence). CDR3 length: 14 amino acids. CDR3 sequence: CSAPPGGLNTEAFF. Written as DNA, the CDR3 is TGCAGTGCACCCCCGGGGGGCCTGAACACTGAAGCTTTCTTT.

CDR3 residues: CASSLTTGTGLLYEQYF. The CDR3, as DNA: TGTGCCAGTAGTCTCACCACCGGGACAGGGTTACTCTACGAGCAGTACTTC. The chain is built from TRBV19 and TRBJ2-7; 9 nucleotides agree with TRBD1. The CDR3 sequence is 17 residues long. Germline V gene sequence: CDR1 LNHDA, CDR2 SQIVND (reference sequence). V was clipped by 5 bases and J by 3 bases; unmatched bases: 14.

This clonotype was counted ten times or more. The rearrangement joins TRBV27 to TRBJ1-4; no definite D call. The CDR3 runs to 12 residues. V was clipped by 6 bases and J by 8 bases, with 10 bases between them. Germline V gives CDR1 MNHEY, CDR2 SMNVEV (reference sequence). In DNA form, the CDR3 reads TGTGCCAGCAGGGGGAACGGGGAAAAACTGTTTTTT. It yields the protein CASRGNGEKLFF. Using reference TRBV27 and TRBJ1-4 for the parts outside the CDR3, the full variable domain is EAQVTQNPRYLITVTGKKLTVTCSQNMNHEYMSWYRQDPGLGLRQIYYSMNVEVTDKGDVPEGYKVSRKEKRNFPLILESPSPNQTSLYFCASRGNGEKLFFGSGTQLSVL.

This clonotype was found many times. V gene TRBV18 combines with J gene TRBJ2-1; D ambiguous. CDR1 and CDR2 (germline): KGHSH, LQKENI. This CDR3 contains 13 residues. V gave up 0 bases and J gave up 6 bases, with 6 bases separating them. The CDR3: CASSPPLGNEQFF. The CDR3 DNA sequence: TGTGCCAGCTCACCACCGCTAGGCAATGAGCAGTTCTTC.

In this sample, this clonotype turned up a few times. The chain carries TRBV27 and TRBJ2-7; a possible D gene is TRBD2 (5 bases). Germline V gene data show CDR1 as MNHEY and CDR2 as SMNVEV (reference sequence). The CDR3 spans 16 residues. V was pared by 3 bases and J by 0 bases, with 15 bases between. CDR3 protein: CASSFLFSASSYEQYF. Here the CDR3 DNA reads TGTGCCAGCAGTTTCCTCTTTAGCGCGAGCTCCTACGAGCAGTACTTC.

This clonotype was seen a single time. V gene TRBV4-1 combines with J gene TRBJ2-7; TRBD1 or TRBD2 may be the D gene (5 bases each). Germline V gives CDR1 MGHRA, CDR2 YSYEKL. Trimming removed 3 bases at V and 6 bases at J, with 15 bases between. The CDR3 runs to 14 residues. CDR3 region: CASSHLQKGSEQYF. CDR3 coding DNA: TGCGCCAGCAGCCATCTACAAAAGGGGAGCGAGCAGTACTTC.

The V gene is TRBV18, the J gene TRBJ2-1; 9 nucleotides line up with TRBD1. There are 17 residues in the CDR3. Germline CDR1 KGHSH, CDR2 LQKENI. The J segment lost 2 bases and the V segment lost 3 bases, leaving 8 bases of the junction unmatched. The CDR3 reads CASSPLPGQGTYNEQFF. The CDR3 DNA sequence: TGTGCCAGCTCACCGTTACCGGGACAGGGAACCTACAATGAGCAGTTCTTC.

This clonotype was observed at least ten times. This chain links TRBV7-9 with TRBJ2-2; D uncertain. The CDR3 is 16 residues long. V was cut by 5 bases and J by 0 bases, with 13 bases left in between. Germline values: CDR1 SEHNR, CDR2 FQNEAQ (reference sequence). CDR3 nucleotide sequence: TGTGCCAGCAGCCCCCCCGCGCAAGCGAACACCGGGGAGCTGTTTTTT. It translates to CASSPPAQANTGELFF.

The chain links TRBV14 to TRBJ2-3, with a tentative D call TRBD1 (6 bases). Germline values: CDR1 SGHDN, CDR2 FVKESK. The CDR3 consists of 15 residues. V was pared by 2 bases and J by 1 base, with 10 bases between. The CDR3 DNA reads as TGTGCCAGCAGCCAACAGGGGCCTGGCACAGATACGCAGTATTTT. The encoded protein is CASSQQGPGTDTQYF.

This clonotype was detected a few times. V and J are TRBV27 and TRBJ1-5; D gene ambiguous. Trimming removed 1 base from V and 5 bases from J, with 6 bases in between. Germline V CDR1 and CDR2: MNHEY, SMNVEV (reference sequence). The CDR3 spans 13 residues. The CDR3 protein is CASSLFRHQPQHF. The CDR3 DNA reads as TGTGCCAGCAGTTTATTTAGGCATCAGCCCCAGCATTTT.

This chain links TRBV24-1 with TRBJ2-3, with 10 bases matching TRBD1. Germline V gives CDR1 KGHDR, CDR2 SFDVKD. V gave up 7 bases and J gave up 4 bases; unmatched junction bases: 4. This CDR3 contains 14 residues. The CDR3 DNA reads TGTGCCACCAGCGGGACAGGGGCTCCAGATACGCAGTATTTT. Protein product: CATSGTGAPDTQYF.

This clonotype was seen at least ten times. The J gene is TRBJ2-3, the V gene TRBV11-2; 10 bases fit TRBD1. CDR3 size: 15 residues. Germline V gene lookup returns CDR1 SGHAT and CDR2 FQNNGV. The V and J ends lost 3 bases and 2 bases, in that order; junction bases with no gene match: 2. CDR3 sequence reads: CASSFGTGDTDTQYF. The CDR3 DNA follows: TGTGCCAGCAGCTTCGGGACAGGGGACACAGATACGCAGTATTTT. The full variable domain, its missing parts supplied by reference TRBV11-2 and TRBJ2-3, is EAGVAQSPRYKIIEKRQSVAFWCNPISGHATLYWYQQILGQGPKLLIQFQNNGVVDDSQLPKDRFSAERLKGVDSTLKIQPAKLEDSAVYLCASSFGTGDTDTQYFGPGTRLTVL.

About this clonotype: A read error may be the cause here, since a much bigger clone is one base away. The chain's CDR3 is CASSFRDTDTQYF. CDR3 nucleotide sequence: TGTGCCAGCAGCTTTCGGGACACAGATACGCAGTATTTT. This chain connects TRBV13 to TRBJ2-3; a weak D match, TRBD2 (5 bases). Germline-derived CDR1 and CDR2 are PRHDT and FYEKMQ (reference sequence). The CDR3 runs 13 residues. Between the trimmed V and J ends, which lost 3 bases and 2 bases, there was a span of 6 bases. The variable domain in full, with the rest retrieved from reference TRBV13 and TRBJ2-3, is AAGVIQSPRHLIKEKRETATLKCYPIPRHDTVYWYQQGPGQDPQFLISFYEKMQSDKGSIPDRFSAQQFSDYHSELNMSSLELGDSALYFCASSFRDTDTQYFGPGTRLTVL.